The T cell receptor beta chain under discussion was sequenced for a study of T cell responses to AZD1222 COVID-19 vaccine. Study-level information: Some second doses came at about 4 weeks and others at about 12 weeks; these were pooled.

Study conclusions and caveats: Just six AZD1222 recipients tested seropositive at baseline. Spike-specific TCR repertoires showed rising breadth and depth after two AZD1222 doses. Donors were chiefly white British, with a greater number of females, and clonal diversity was perhaps underestimated.

Assay used: immunoSEQ multiplex PCR; TCRdb lists only in-frame clones, some missing. This table holds around 100,000 clones, about 87% found once. A word on this clone: Its antigen is not identified.

V lost 4 bases and J 0 bases, leaving 7 bases between the germline ends. Germline V gene lookup returns CDR1 SQVTM and CDR2 ANQGSEA. This CDR3 spans 12 amino acids. This chain uses TRBV29-1 with TRBJ2-7; D may be TRBD2 (6 bases). The origin of this receptor is an adult in good health. The source was peripheral blood, collected on day 0 of AZD1222 vaccination. The CDR3 DNA follows: TGCAGCGTTGTGGGGGGCTCCTACGAGCAGTACTTC. As protein: CSVVGGSYEQYF.